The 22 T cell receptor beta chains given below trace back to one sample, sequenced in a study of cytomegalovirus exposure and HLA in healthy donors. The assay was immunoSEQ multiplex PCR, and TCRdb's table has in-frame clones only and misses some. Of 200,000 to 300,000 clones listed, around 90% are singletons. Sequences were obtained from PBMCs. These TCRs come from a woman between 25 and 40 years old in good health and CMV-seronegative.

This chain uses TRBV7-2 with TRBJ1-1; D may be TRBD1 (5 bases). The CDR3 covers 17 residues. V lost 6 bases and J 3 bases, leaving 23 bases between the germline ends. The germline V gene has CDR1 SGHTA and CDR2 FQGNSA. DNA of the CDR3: TGTGCCAGCAGTAGATCAACAGGTCCGGAGTGGGACACTGAAGCTTTCTTT. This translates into CASSRSTGPEWDTEAFF.

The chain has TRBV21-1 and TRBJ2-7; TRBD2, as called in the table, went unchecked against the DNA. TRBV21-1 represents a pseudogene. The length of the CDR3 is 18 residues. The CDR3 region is CASSNGEVCLAGGEEQYF. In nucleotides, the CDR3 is TGTGCCAGCAGCAATGGCGAGGTTTGTCTAGCGGGAGGCGAAGAGCAGTACTTC.

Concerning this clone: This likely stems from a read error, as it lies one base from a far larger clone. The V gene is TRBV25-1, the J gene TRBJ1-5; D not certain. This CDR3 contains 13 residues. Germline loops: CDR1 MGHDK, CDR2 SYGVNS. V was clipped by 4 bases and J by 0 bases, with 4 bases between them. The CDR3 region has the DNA TGTGCCAGCAGTGCGGGTAGCAATCAGCCCCAGCATTTT. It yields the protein CASSAGSNQPQHF.

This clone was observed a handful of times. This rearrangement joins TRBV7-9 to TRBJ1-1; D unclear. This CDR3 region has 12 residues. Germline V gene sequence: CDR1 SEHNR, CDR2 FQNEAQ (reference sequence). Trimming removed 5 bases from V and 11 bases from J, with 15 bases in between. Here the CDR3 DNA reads TGTGCCAGCAGCACGCAAGGTTACGGGGCTTTCTTT. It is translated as CASSTQGYGAFF. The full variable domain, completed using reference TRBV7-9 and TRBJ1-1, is DTGVSQNPRHKITKRGQNVTFRCDPISEHNRLYWYRQTLGQGPEFLTYFQNEAQLEKSRLLSDRFSAERPKGSFSTLEIQRTEQGDSAMYLCASSTQGYGAFFGQGTRLTVV.

The CDR3 coding sequence is TGTGCCAGCAGCTTAGCCACTAGCGGGAGGGCCCCCGAGCAGTACTTC. This sequence encodes CASSLATSGRAPEQYF. J is TRBJ2-7 and V is TRBV7-2, with TRBD2 identical over 13 bases. The V segment lost 0 bases and the J segment 6 bases; nucleotides outside the gene matches: 5. The germline CDR1 and CDR2 sequences are SGHTA and FQGNSA. The CDR3 loop spans 16 amino acids.

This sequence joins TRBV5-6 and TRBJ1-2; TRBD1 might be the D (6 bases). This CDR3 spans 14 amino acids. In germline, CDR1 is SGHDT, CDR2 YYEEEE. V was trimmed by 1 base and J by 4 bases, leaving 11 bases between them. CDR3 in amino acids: CASSLPGGLYGYTF. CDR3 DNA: TGTGCCAGCAGCTTGCCCGGGGGCCTCTATGGCTACACCTTC.

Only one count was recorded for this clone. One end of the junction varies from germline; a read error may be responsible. CDR3 DNA sequence: TGTGCCAGCACCTTGGTCGGGAGGGCCCTCTATGAGCAGTTCTTC. This codes for CASTLVGRALYEQFF. The chain combines TRBV5-4 with TRBJ2-1, with 8 bases lining up with TRBD2. The CDR3 is made up of 15 amino acids. CDR1 and CDR2 from the germline V gene are SGHNT and YYREEE (reference sequence).

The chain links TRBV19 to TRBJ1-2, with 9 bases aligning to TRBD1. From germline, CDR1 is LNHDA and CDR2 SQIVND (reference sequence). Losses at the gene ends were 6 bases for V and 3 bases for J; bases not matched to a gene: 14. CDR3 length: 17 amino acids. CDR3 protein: CASREGTGRIIDYGYTF. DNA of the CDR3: TGTGCCAGTAGGGAGGGGACAGGGCGTATTATCGACTATGGCTACACCTTC.

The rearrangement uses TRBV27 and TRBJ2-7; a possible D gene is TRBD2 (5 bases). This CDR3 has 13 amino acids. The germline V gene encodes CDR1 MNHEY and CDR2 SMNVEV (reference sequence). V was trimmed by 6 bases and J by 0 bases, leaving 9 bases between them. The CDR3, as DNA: TGTGCCAGCAGCCCGGGGTCCTCCTACGAGCAGTACTTC. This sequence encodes CASSPGSSYEQYF.

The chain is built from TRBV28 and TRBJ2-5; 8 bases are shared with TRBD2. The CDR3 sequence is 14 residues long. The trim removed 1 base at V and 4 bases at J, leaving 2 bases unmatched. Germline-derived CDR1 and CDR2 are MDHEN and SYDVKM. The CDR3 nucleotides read TGTGCCAGCAGTTTATATCTAGCGGGAGAGACCCAGTACTTC. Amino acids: CASSLYLAGETQYF. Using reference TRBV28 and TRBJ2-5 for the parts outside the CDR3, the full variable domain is DVKVTQSSRYLVKRTGEKVFLECVQDMDHENMFWYRQDPGLGLRLIYFSYDVKMKEKGDIPEGYSVSREKKERFSLILESASTNQTSMYLCASSLYLAGETQYFGPGTRLLVL.

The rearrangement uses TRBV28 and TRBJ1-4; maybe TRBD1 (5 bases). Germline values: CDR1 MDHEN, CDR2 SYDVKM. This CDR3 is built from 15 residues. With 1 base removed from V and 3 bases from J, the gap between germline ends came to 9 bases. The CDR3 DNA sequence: TGTGCCAGCAGTTTATCAGGGATTGCTAATGAAAAACTGTTTTTT. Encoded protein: CASSLSGIANEKLFF.

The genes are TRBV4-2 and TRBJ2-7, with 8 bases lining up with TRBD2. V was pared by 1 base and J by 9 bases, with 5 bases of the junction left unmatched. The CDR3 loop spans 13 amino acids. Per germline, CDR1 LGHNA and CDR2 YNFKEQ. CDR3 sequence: CASSQASGSVQYF. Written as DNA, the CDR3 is TGTGCCAGCAGCCAAGCTAGCGGGTCGGTGCAGTACTTC.

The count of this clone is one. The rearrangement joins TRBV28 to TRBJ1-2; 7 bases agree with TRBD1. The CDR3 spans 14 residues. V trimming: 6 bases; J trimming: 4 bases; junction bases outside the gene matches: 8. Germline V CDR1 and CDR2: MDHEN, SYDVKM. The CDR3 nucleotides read TGTGCCAGCAGAAAGGAGGGGGCCCGCTATGGCTACACCTTC. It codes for CASRKEGARYGYTF.

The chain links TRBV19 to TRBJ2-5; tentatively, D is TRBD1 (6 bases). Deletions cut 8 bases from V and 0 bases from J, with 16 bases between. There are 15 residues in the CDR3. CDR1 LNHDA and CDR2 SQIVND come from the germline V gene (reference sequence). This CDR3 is CASCRTAAYQETQYF. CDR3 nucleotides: TGTGCCAGTTGCCGGACAGCGGCGTACCAAGAGACCCAGTACTTC.

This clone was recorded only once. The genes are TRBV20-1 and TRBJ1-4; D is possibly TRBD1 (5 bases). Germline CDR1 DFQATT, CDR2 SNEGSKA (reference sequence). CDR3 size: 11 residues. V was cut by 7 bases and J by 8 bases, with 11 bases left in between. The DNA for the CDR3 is TGCAGTGGTGGGGCCGGGGAAAAACTGTTTTTT. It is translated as CSGGAGEKLFF.

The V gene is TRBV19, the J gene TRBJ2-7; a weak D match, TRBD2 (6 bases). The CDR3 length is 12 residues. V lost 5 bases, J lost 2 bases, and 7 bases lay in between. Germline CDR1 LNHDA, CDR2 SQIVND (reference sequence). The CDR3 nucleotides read TGTGCCAGTAGTGGGGAGGCCTACGAGCAGTACTTC. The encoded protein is CASSGEAYEQYF.

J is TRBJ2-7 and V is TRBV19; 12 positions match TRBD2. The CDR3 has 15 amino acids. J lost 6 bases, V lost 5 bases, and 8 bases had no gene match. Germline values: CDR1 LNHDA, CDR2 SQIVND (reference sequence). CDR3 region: CASSPRLAGVSEQYF. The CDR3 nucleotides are TGTGCCAGTAGTCCACGACTAGCGGGAGTCTCCGAGCAGTACTTC.

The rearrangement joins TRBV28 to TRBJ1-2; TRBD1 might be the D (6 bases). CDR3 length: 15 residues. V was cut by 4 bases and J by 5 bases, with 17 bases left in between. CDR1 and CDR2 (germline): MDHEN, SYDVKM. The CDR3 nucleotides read TGTGCCAGCAGTTCACAGTTCACAGGGTTGTATGGCTACACCTTC. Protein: CASSSQFTGLYGYTF.

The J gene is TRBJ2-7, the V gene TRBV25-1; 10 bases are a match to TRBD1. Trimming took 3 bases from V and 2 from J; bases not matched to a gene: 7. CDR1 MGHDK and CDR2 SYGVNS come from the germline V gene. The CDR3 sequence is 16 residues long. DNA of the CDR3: TGTGCCAGCAGTGACACTCGGACAGGGGGTCCCTACGAGCAGTACTTC. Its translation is CASSDTRTGGPYEQYF.

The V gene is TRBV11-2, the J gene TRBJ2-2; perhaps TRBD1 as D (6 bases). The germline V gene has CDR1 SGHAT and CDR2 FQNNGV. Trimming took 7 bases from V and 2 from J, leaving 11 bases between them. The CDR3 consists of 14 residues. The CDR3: CASTPTGNTGELFF. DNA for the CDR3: TGTGCCAGCACCCCGACAGGAAACACCGGGGAGCTGTTTTTT.

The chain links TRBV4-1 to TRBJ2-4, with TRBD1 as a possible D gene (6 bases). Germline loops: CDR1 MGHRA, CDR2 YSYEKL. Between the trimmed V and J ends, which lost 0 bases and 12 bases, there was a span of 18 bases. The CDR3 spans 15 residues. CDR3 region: CASSQDLLFGDTQYF. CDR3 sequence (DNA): TGCGCCAGCAGCCAAGATCTTTTATTTGGGGACACTCAGTACTTC.

The chain's CDR3 is CASSQVPSEGVEQYF. CDR3 bases: TGCGCCAGCAGCCAAGTCCCCTCAGAAGGGGTCGAGCAGTACTTC. The chain is built from TRBV4-1 and TRBJ2-7; D perhaps matches TRBD1 (5 bases). This CDR3 is built from 15 residues. CDR1 and CDR2 (germline): MGHRA, YSYEKL. Trimming cost V 1 base and J 6 bases, with 16 bases left between them.